The 13 T cell receptor beta chains below were found in one sample sequenced in a study of PD-L1 blockade in urothelial cancer (dated by TCRdb to the late 2010s). Library creation used the immunoSEQ multiplex PCR assay. In TCRdb, the immuneACCESS table is reduced to in-frame sequences with V and J assigned. These tables do not hold every clone; where another copy was compared, an unresolved V gene accounts for under half, and the others remain unexplained. Recorded for this sample are over 75,000 clones; 89% of them occurred a single time. In total, the top ten clones hold 0.97% of the sample. Sample time point, as interpreted from the label and publication: pretreatment peripheral blood. The source material was PBMCs, sampled around atezolizumab (anti-PD-L1) treatment. All receptors come from a woman older than 75 with urothelial cancer.

The gene calls are TRBV28 and TRBJ1-2; 8 positions agree with TRBD1. Trimming removed 7 bases from V and 4 bases from J; junction bases left unmatched: 11. This CDR3 comprises 15 residues. Germline V gene lookup returns CDR1 MDHEN and CDR2 SYDVKM. CDR3 sequence reads: CASNIGDRQSYGYTF. In DNA, the CDR3 is TGTGCCAGCAATATTGGGGACAGGCAGTCCTATGGCTACACCTTC.

The chain is built from TRBV4-1 and TRBJ1-1, with TRBD1 identical over 8 bases. Germline CDR1 and CDR2: MGHRA and YSYEKL. Trimming at V came to 4 bases and at J to 0 bases, leaving 7 bases not matched to a gene. The CDR3 runs 16 residues. The CDR3 sequence is CASSLYSGQVNTEAFF. The DNA of the CDR3 is TGCGCCAGCAGCCTTTATTCGGGACAGGTGAACACTGAAGCTTTCTTT.

The chain links TRBV27 to TRBJ2-3; 9 bases fit TRBD1. Per the germline V gene, CDR1 is MNHEY and CDR2 is SMNVEV (reference sequence). The V gene end was trimmed by 2 bases and the J gene end by 4 bases; junction bases not matched to a gene: 4. The CDR3 sequence is 15 residues long. The CDR3 is CASSLGDRVPDTQYF. CDR3 DNA: TGTGCCAGCAGTTTAGGGGACAGGGTCCCAGATACGCAGTATTTT.

The rearrangement joins TRBV28 to TRBJ1-5; unclear D gene. The CDR3 covers 14 residues. Deletions cut 5 bases from V and 1 base from J, with 9 bases between. Germline V gene data show CDR1 as MDHEN and CDR2 as SYDVKM. The CDR3, as DNA: TGTGCCAGCAGTATCGGGTCCAGCAATCAGCCCCAGCATTTT. Its protein product is CASSIGSSNQPQHF.

CDR3 region: CASSQDGGIINEQFF. Here the CDR3 DNA reads TGCGCCAGCAGCCAAGATGGCGGGATTATTAATGAGCAGTTCTTC. The chain carries TRBV4-1 and TRBJ2-1; possibly TRBD2 for D (6 bases). Germline V gene lookup returns CDR1 MGHRA and CDR2 YSYEKL. This CDR3 has 15 amino acids. V shed 0 bases and J shed 7 bases, with 13 bases lying between them.

This chain uses TRBV18 with TRBJ2-1, with 7 bases lining up with TRBD2. The V segment lost 2 bases and the J segment 12 bases; nucleotides outside the gene matches: 4. The CDR3 is 12 amino acids. Germline CDR1 reads KGHSH; CDR2 reads LQKENI. The CDR3 loop is CASSPEREGQFF. As DNA, the CDR3 is TGTGCCAGCTCACCAGAGCGGGAAGGGCAGTTCTTC.

The chain combines TRBV18 with TRBJ1-2; 7 bases fit TRBD1. J lost 3 bases, V lost 3 bases, and 4 bases had no gene match. The CDR3 consists of 14 residues. Per the germline V gene, CDR1 is KGHSH and CDR2 is LQKENI. CDR3 in amino acids: CASSPTGVDYGYTF. As DNA, the CDR3 is TGTGCCAGCTCACCCACAGGGGTCGACTATGGCTACACCTTC.

This rearrangement joins TRBV19 to TRBJ1-2; D ambiguous. Trimming took 5 bases from V and 7 from J, leaving 14 bases between them. The CDR3 consists of 13 residues. CDR1 is LNHDA and CDR2 is SQIVND in the germline V gene (reference sequence). This CDR3 reads CASSRLARGGYTF. CDR3 DNA: TGTGCCAGTAGTCGGCTTGCTCGGGGTGGCTACACCTTC.

The V gene is TRBV18, the J gene TRBJ2-3; D call uncertain. Germline V lookup: CDR1 KGHSH, CDR2 LQKENI. The CDR3 has 15 residues. Trimming took 5 bases from V and 4 from J, leaving 16 bases between them. Here the CDR3 reads CASSEQTNCADTQYF. CDR3 nucleotide sequence: TGTGCCAGCTCAGAACAGACAAACTGCGCAGATACGCAGTATTTT.

The chain carries TRBV6-5 and TRBJ1-2; 8 nucleotides align to TRBD1. Unmatched junction bases numbered 12, after V lost 5 bases and J lost 7 bases. Germline V gene sequence: CDR1 MNHEY, CDR2 SVGAGI. The CDR3 length is 15 residues. The CDR3 loop is CASSPLRQGASGYTF. In DNA form, the CDR3 reads TGTGCCAGCAGTCCACTCCGGCAGGGGGCCTCTGGCTACACCTTC.

This clone was counted between two and nine times. J is TRBJ2-5 and V is TRBV6-1, with TRBD2 identical over 10 bases. The length of the CDR3 is 15 residues. Germline assignment: CDR1 MNHNS and CDR2 SASEGT. The J segment lost 2 bases and the V segment lost 4 bases, leaving 4 bases of the junction unmatched. CDR3 in DNA: TGTGCCAGCAGTGGCGGTAGCGGGGGGCAAGAGACCCAGTACTTC. As protein: CASSGGSGGQETQYF.

The rearrangement joins TRBV28 to TRBJ1-4; TRBD1 agrees at 7 bases. The CDR3 contains 13 residues. CDR1 is MDHEN and CDR2 is SYDVKM in the germline V gene. After removal of 5 bases from V and 7 bases from J, the junction contained 4 bases not matched to a gene. The CDR3 DNA follows: TGTGCCAGCAGTACAGGGGTTTCTGAAAAACTGTTTTTT. Translation: CASSTGVSEKLFF.

The rearrangement joins TRBV7-9 to TRBJ2-5, with 10 bases matching TRBD1. Trimming at V came to 5 bases and at J to 1 base, leaving 1 base not matched to a gene. The CDR3 sequence is 14 residues long. From germline, CDR1 is SEHNR and CDR2 FQNEAQ (reference sequence). CDR3 bases: TGTGCCAGCAGCCGGGACAGGGGCCAAGAGACCCAGTACTTC. Amino acid sequence: CASSRDRGQETQYF. The full variable domain, completed using reference TRBV7-9 and TRBJ2-5, is DTGVSQNPRHKITKRGQNVTFRCDPISEHNRLYWYRQTLGQGPEFLTYFQNEAQLEKSRLLSDRFSAERPKGSFSTLEIQRTEQGDSAMYLCASSRDRGQETQYFGPGTRLLVL.